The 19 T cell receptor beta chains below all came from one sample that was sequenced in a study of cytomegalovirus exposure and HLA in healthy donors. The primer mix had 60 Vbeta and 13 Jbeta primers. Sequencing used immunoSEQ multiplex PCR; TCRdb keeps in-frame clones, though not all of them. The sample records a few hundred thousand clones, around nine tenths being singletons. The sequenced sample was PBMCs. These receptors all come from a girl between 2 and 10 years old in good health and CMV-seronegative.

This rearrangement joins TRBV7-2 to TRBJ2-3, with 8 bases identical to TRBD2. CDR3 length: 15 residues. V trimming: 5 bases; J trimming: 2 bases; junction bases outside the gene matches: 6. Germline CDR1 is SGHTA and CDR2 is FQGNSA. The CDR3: CASSLSGRFTDTQYF. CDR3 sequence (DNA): TGTGCCAGCAGCCTAAGCGGGAGATTCACAGATACGCAGTATTTT.

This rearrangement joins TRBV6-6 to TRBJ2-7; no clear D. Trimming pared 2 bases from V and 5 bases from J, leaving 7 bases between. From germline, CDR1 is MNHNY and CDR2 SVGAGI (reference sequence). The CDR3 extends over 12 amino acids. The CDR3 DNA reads TGTGCCAGCAGTTACGATCCTAACGAGCAGTACTTC. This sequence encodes CASSYDPNEQYF.

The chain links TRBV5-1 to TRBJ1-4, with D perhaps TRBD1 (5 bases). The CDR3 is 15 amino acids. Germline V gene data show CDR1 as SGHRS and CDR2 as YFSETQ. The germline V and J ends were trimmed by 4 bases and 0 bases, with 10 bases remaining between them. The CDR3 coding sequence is TGCGCCAGCAGCCCCGGACAAGCAACTAATGAAAAACTGTTTTTT. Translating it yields CASSPGQATNEKLFF. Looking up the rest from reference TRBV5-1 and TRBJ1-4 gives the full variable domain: KAGVTQTPRYLIKTRGQQVTLSCSPISGHRSVSWYQQTPGQGLQFLFEYFSETQRNKGNFPGRFSGRQFSNSRSEMNVSTLELGDSALYLCASSPGQATNEKLFFGSGTQLSVL.

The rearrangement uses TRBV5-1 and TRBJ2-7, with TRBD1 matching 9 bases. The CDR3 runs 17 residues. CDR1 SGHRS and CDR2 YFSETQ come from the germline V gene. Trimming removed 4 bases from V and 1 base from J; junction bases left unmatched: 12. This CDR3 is CASSVTGGGLESYEQYF. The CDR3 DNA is TGCGCCAGCAGCGTTACAGGGGGCGGACTCGAATCCTACGAGCAGTACTTC.

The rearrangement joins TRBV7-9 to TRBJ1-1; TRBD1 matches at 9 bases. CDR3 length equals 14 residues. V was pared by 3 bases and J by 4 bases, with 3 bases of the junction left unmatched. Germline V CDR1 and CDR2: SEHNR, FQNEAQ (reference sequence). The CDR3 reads CASSLGTGFTEAFF. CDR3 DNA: TGTGCCAGCAGCTTGGGGACAGGGTTCACTGAAGCTTTCTTT.

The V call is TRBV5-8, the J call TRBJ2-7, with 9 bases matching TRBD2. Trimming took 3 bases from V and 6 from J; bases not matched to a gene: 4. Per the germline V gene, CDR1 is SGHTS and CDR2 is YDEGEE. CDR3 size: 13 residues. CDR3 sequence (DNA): TGTGCCAGCAGCTCCTTTAGCGGGAGCGAGCAGTACTTC. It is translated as CASSSFSGSEQYF. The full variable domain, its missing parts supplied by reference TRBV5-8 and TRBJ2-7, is EAGVTQSPTHLIKTRGQQATLRCSPISGHTSVYWYQQALGLGLQFLLWYDEGEERNRGNFPPRFSGRQFPNYSSELNVNALELEDSALYLCASSSFSGSEQYFGPGTRLTVT.

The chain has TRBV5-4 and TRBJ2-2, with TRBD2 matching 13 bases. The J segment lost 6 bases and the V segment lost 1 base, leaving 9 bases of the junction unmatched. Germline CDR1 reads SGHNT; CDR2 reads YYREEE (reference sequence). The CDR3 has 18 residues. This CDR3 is CASSLSGTSGAGSGELFF. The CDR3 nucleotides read TGTGCCAGCAGCTTGTCTGGGACTAGCGGGGCGGGCTCCGGGGAGCTGTTTTTT.

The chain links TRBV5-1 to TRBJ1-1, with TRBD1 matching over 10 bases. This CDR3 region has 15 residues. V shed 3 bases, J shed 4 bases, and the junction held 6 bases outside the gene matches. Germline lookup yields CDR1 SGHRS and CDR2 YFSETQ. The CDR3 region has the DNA TGCGCCAGCAGCTCCGGGACAGGGGCGGGCACTGAAGCTTTCTTT. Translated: CASSSGTGAGTEAFF.

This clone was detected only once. The DNA of the CDR3 is TGCAGTGCTAGAGCGTTTAGGGGGTACACCTTC. Protein product: CSARAFRGYTF. The chain has TRBV20-1 and TRBJ1-2, with D possibly TRBD1 on 6 matching bases. This CDR3 is 11 amino acids long. CDR1 is DFQATT, CDR2 SNEGSKA, per germline (reference sequence). V gave up 1 base and J gave up 11 bases, with 11 bases separating them.

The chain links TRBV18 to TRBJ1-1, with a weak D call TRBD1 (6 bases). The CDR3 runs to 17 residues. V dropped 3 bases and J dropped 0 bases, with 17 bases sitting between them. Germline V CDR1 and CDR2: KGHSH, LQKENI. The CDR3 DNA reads TGTGCCAGCTCACCCTTAAGGACAGAGCTCGTGAACACTGAAGCTTTCTTT. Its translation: CASSPLRTELVNTEAFF.

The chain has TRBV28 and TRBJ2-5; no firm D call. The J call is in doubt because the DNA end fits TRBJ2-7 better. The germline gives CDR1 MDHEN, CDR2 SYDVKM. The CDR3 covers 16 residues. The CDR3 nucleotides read TGTGCCAGCAGCCTCTCGTTAGGTCCAGGCCTCTACGAGCAGTACTTC. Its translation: CASSLSLGPGLYEQYF.

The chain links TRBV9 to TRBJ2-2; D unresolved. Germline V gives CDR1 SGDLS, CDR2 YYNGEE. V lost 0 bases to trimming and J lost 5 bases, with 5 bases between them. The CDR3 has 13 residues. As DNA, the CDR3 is TGTGCCAGCAGCGTAGTCAGTACCGGGGAGCTGTTTTTT. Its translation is CASSVVSTGELFF. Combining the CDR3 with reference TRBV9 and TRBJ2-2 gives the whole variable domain DSGVTQTPKHLITATGQRVTLRCSPRSGDLSVYWYQQSLDQGLQFLIQYYNGEERAKGNILERFSAQQFPDLHSELNLSSLELGDSALYFCASSVVSTGELFFGEGSRLTVL.

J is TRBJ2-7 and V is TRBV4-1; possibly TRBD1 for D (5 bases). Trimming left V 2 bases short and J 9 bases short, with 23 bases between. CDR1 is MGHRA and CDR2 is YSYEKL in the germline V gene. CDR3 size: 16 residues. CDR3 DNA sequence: TGCGCCAGCAGCCAATCCCCGGACACCCAGGCTTTTGGGCAGTACTTC. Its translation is CASSQSPDTQAFGQYF.

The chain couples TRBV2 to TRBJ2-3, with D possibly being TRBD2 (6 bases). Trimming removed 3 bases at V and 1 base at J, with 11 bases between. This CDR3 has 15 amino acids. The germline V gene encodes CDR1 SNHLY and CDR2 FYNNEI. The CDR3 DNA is TGTGCCAGCAGTGAGAGCGGGCTAGGCACAGATACGCAGTATTTT. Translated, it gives CASSESGLGTDTQYF.

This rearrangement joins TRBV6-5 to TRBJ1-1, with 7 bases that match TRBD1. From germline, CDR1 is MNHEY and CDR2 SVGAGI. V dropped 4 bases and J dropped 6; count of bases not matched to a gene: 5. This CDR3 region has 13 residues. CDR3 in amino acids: CASSSETGAEAFF. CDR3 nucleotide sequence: TGTGCCAGCAGTTCCGAAACAGGGGCTGAAGCTTTCTTT.

The CDR3, as DNA: TGTGCCAGCAGTTTAACGGGGACTAGTTATTTAACCGGGGAGCTGTTTTTT. Its protein product is CASSLTGTSYLTGELFF. The genes are TRBV27 and TRBJ2-2, with TRBD2 matching over 8 bases. CDR3 length equals 17 residues. Germline V gives CDR1 MNHEY, CDR2 SMNVEV (reference sequence). Unmatched junction bases numbered 10, after V lost 2 bases and J lost 5 bases.

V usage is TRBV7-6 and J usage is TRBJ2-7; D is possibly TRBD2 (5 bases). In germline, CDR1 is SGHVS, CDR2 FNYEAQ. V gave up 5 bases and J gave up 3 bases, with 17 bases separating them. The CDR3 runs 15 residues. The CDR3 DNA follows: TGTGCCAGCAGCCCGATGGGTGGGAGAAACTACGAGCAGTACTTC. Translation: CASSPMGGRNYEQYF.

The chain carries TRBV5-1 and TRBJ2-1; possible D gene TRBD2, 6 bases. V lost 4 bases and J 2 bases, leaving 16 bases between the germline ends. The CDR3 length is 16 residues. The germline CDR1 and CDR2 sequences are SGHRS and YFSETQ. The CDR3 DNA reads TGCGCCAGCAGCCGCTCCGGCGGGGTGACCTACAATGAGCAGTTCTTC. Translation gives CASSRSGGVTYNEQFF.

DNA of the CDR3: TGTGCCAGCTCACGTGGAGGGACAGGGTCTGGAAACACCATATATTTT. Translation: CASSRGGTGSGNTIYF. The genes are TRBV18 and TRBJ1-3; 9 bases map to TRBD1. There are 16 residues in the CDR3. CDR1 KGHSH and CDR2 LQKENI come from the germline V gene. V trimming: 4 bases; J trimming: 1 base; junction bases outside the gene matches: 5.